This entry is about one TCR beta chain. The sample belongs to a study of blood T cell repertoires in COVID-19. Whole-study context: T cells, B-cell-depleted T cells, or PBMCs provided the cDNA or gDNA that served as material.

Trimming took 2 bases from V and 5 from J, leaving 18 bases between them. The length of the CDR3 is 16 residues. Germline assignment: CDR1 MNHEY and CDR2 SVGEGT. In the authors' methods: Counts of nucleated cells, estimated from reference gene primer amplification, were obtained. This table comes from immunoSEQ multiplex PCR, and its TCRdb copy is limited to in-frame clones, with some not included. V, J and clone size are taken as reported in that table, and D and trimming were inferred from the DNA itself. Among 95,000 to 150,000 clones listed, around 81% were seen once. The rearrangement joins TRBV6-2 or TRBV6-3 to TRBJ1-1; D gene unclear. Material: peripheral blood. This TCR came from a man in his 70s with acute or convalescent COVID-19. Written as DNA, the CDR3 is TGTGCCAGCAGTTACGAAGCGGCACGGGGTGAGACTGAAGCTTTCTTT. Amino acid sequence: CASSYEAARGETEAFF.